Listed below are T cell receptor beta chains from one sample, sequenced in a study of shared clonotypes between healthy human individuals. Clones were read by immunoSEQ multiplex PCR, and TCRdb kept only the in-frame ones, dropping some. Here the sample spans millions of clones, 85% to 95% being singletons. The sequenced sample consisted of naive CD8+ T cells from PBMCs. These TCRs come from a man in his late teens or twenties in good health. Some clones in this sample may be carry-over from other donors' samples. Each CDR3 is given with its conserved first and last residue. A D gene is named only where the DNA matches it firmly. A clone size is listed for some rows: how often the clone was seen (once, few, many), or a class if it is expanded.

j_call | v_call | clone_size | d_call | cdr3_aa | cdr3_nt
TRBJ2-1 | TRBV7-2 | - | - | CASSLASSVEQFF | TGTGCCAGCAGCTTAGCGTCTTCCGTTGAGCAGTTCTTC
TRBJ1-5 | TRBV13 | - | - | CASSLGRSNQPQHF | TGTGCCAGCAGCTTAGGACGTAGCAATCAGCCCCAGCATTTT
TRBJ1-1 | TRBV29-1 | - | - | CSVVAVAGRKNTEAFF | TGCAGCGTTGTGGCTGTAGCGGGGAGGAAGAACACTGAAGCTTTCTTT
TRBJ2-7 | TRBV29-1 | - | - | CSVEYKGHRSEQYF | TGCAGCGTTGAATATAAGGGACACCGTTCCGAGCAGTACTTC
TRBJ2-7 | TRBV10-3 | - | TRBD2 | CAISEATLAGASYEQYF | TGTGCCATCAGTGAGGCGACCCTAGCGGGAGCCTCCTACGAGCAGTACTTC
TRBJ1-1 | TRBV7-2 | - | TRBD1 | CASSFWDRMNGEAFF | TGTGCCAGCAGCTTTTGGGACAGGATGAACGGTGAAGCTTTCTTT
TRBJ1-5 | TRBV4-3 | - | - | CASSQDRIVGANQPQHF | TGCGCCAGCAGCCAAGATCGGATCGTGGGGGCCAATCAGCCCCAGCATTTT
TRBJ1-1 | TRBV6-1 | few | - | CASSPSAHTEAFF | TGTGCCAGCAGCCCAAGTGCGCACACTGAAGCTTTCTTT
TRBJ2-7 | TRBV7-2 | - | TRBD2 | CASSPGRSSYEQYF | TGTGCCAGCAGCCCCGGGAGGAGCTCCTACGAGCAGTACTTC
TRBJ2-1 | TRBV7-9 | - | TRBD1 | CASNSRTGQDPRQFF | TGTGCCAGTAACTCTCGGACAGGGCAGGACCCACGGCAGTTCTTC
TRBJ1-1 | TRBV9 | - | - | CASSPGQAHTEAFF | TGTGCCAGCAGCCCTGGGCAGGCCCACACTGAAGCTTTCTTT
TRBJ2-7 | TRBV4-1 | once | TRBD1 | CASSQGDRDHEQYF | TGCGCCAGCAGCCAAGGTGACAGGGACCACGAGCAGTACTTC
TRBJ1-5 | TRBV7-9 | - | - | CASSLVQGDQPQHF | TGTGCCAGCAGCTTAGTACAGGGCGATCAGCCCCAGCATTTT
TRBJ1-2 | TRBV27 | - | - | CASSLSTNYGYTF | TGTGCCAGCAGTTTAAGCACCAACTATGGCTACACCTTC
TRBJ2-1 | TRBV9 | once | - | CASSVALSGSSYNEQFF | TGTGCCAGCAGCGTAGCTCTTAGCGGTAGCTCCTACAATGAGCAGTTCTTC
TRBJ2-7 | TRBV28 | - | - | CASSLDPRKGRRSYEQYF | TGTGCCAGCAGTTTAGACCCGCGGAAGGGGCGGAGGTCCTACGAGCAGTACTTC
TRBJ2-3 | TRBV7-2 | - | - | CASSVGVSDTQYF | TGTGCCAGTAGCGTGGGGGTATCAGATACGCAGTATTTT
TRBJ1-2 | TRBV19 | - | - | CASTIGHYAPNYGYTF | TGTGCCAGTACCATCGGCCACTACGCCCCGAACTATGGCTACACCTTC
TRBJ2-3 | TRBV9 | once | - | CASSARVWDTQYF | TGTGCCAGCAGCGCGCGGGTCTGGGATACGCAGTATTTT
TRBJ1-1 | TRBV11-2 | - | - | CASSLWSEQTEAFF | TGTGCCAGCAGCTTATGGTCAGAACAGACTGAAGCTTTCTTT
TRBJ2-3 | TRBV6-5 | - | TRBD2 | CASRGGVTDTQYF | TGTGCCAGCAGGGGGGGGGTGACAGATACGCAGTATTTT
TRBJ2-3 | TRBV7-8 | - | - | CASSLLSTDTQYF | TGTGCCAGCAGCCTACTTAGCACAGATACGCAGTATTTT
TRBJ2-3 | TRBV5-1 | - | - | CASSLYPGVADTQYF | TGCGCCAGCAGCTTGTATCCGGGAGTGGCAGATACGCAGTATTTT
TRBJ2-1 | TRBV29-1 | - | - | CSVEEVHEQFF | TGCAGCGTTGAAGAGGTCCATGAGCAGTTCTTC
TRBJ1-1 | TRBV7-9 | - | - | CASSLGLTEAFF | TGTGCCAGCAGCTTAGGGCTTACCGAAGCTTTCTTT
TRBJ2-7 | TRBV29-1 | - | - | CSVELANTYEQYF | TGCAGCGTTGAATTAGCGAATACCTACGAGCAGTACTTC
TRBJ2-7 | TRBV9 | - | - | CASSVEGYTDEQYF | TGTGCCAGCAGCGTAGAGGGGTATACGGACGAGCAGTACTTC
TRBJ2-5 | TRBV4-3 | - | - | CASSQEAHREGETQYF | TGCGCCAGCAGCCAAGAAGCTCACAGGGAGGGGGAGACCCAGTACTTC
TRBJ1-5 | TRBV7-9 | - | - | CASSFGTFSNQPQHF | TGTGCCAGCAGCTTCGGGACTTTTAGCAATCAGCCCCAGCATTTT
TRBJ2-6 | TRBV9 | - | TRBD1 | CASSYDRARPGANVLTF | TGTGCCAGCAGCTACGACAGGGCTCGACCTGGGGCCAACGTCCTGACTTTC
TRBJ1-3 | TRBV2 | - | TRBD1 | CASPGQGAGNTIYF | TGTGCCAGCCCCGGACAGGGTGCTGGAAACACCATATATTTT
TRBJ2-7 | TRBV7-2 | - | TRBD1 | CASSQPPQGVPHYEQYF | TGTGCCAGCAGCCAGCCCCCCCAGGGGGTACCCCACTACGAGCAGTACTTC
TRBJ1-2 | TRBV10-3 | - | - | CAISESKVPSYGYTF | TGTGCCATCAGTGAGTCTAAGGTACCGTCCTATGGCTACACCTTC
TRBJ2-5 | TRBV5-5 | - | - | CASSLGVSRGETQYF | TGTGCCAGCAGCTTGGGGGTCAGCCGGGGAGAGACCCAGTACTTC
TRBJ2-1 | TRBV27 | - | - | CASSFENEQFF | TGTGCCAGCAGTTTTGAGAATGAGCAGTTCTTC
TRBJ1-2 | TRBV7-9 | - | TRBD1 | CASSSHRGQGFMDGYTF | TGTGCCAGCAGCTCCCATAGGGGACAGGGGTTTATGGACGGCTACACCTTC
TRBJ1-1 | TRBV25-1 | - | - | CASSRDTSWGTEAFF | TGTGCCAGCAGCCGGGACACCTCCTGGGGAACTGAAGCTTTCTTT
TRBJ2-7 | TRBV11-2 | - | - | CASSTDSYEQYF | TGTGCCAGCAGCACGGACAGCTACGAGCAGTACTTC
TRBJ2-1 | TRBV5-8 | - | - | CASSMTSLNEQFF | TGTGCCAGCAGCATGACTAGTCTCAATGAGCAGTTCTTC